The source of this TCR beta chain is a study of cytomegalovirus exposure and HLA in healthy donors. In germline, CDR1 is GTSNPN, CDR2 SVGIG (reference sequence). Trimming at V came to 0 bases and at J to 10 bases, leaving 6 bases not matched to a gene. The CDR3 length is 15 residues. Regarding this clone: Its antigen is unidentified.

Primers for the PCR totalled 60 Vbeta and 13 Jbeta. Profiled with immunoSEQ multiplex PCR; TCRdb holds only in-frame clones, not every one. The profile shows 85,000 to 100,000 clones, over 70% of them singletons. Findings and limits, study-wide: Available immune exposure information was restricted to CMV serostatus only. In vitro experiments confirmed that three CMV-associated chains were specific for CMV antigens.

The specimen was PBMCs. V gene TRBV30 combines with J gene TRBJ2-1; 13 bases are a match to TRBD2. The receptor comes from a girl aged 2 to 10 in good health and CMV-seropositive. This CDR3 reads CAWSVGLAGASEQFF. CDR3 in DNA: TGTGCCTGGAGTGTAGGACTAGCGGGAGCATCCGAGCAGTTCTTC.